Below are 32 T cell receptor beta chains sequenced from a single sample in a study of blood T cell repertoires in COVID-19. TCRdb's copy holds only in-frame clones and misses some; the assay was immunoSEQ multiplex PCR. This sample has some 96,000 clones, with 70% to 90% found just once. Sequencing was done on a sample of peripheral blood. The receptor source for this set is a human donor in a cohort sampled during active COVID-19.

The chain couples TRBV7-2 to TRBJ2-1; 9 bases map to TRBD1. Germline CDR1 and CDR2: SGHTA and FQGNSA. This CDR3 region has 14 residues. V gave up 5 bases and J gave up 4 bases; unmatched junction bases: 3. The CDR3 nucleotides read TGTGCCAGCAGCCTGGGGACAGGGTACAATGAGCAGTTCTTC. Residues: CASSLGTGYNEQFF. The whole variable domain, filled in from reference TRBV7-2 and TRBJ2-1, reads GAGVSQSPSNKVTEKGKDVELRCDPISGHTALYWYRQSLGQGLEFLIYFQGNSAPDKSGLPSDRFSAERTGGSVSTLTIQRTQQEDSAVYLCASSLGTGYNEQFFGPGTRLTVL.

V gene TRBV7-2 combines with J gene TRBJ1-5; D gene ambiguous. Germline V lookup: CDR1 SGHTA, CDR2 FQGNSA. V was pared by 0 bases and J by 9 bases, with 15 bases between. The CDR3 length is 15 residues. As DNA, the CDR3 is TGTGCCAGCAGCTTAGCGCCCATCCCTGGCCGGCCCCAGCATTTT. Amino acids: CASSLAPIPGRPQHF.

V gene TRBV7-2 combines with J gene TRBJ1-2; no clear D gene. V lost 1 base and J 3 bases, leaving 12 bases between the germline ends. Germline V lookup: CDR1 SGHTA, CDR2 FQGNSA. This CDR3 is built from 15 residues. The CDR3 DNA is TGTGCCAGCAGCTTAGAATTTGAGTTCGACTATGGCTACACCTTC. Encoded protein: CASSLEFEFDYGYTF. The full variable domain, its missing parts supplied by reference TRBV7-2 and TRBJ1-2, is GAGVSQSPSNKVTEKGKDVELRCDPISGHTALYWYRQSLGQGLEFLIYFQGNSAPDKSGLPSDRFSAERTGGSVSTLTIQRTQQEDSAVYLCASSLEFEFDYGYTFGSGTRLTVV.

This clone was counted once. The J gene is TRBJ1-2, the V gene TRBV5-6; 7 positions match TRBD1. The CDR3 covers 15 residues. Germline V gene lookup returns CDR1 SGHDT and CDR2 YYEEEE. After removal of 5 bases from V and 2 bases from J, the junction contained 9 bases not matched to a gene. The CDR3 here is CASSSPPTGNYGYTF. The CDR3 DNA reads as TGTGCCAGCAGTTCGCCTCCGACAGGGAACTATGGCTACACCTTC.

V is TRBV5-1 and J is TRBJ1-1; D is possibly TRBD1 (6 bases). V shed 0 bases and J shed 2 bases, with 14 bases lying between them. The CDR3 covers 16 residues. Germline V gives CDR1 SGHRS, CDR2 YFSETQ. The CDR3 sequence is CASSLGSTGFNTEAFF. The CDR3 nucleotides are TGCGCCAGCAGCTTGGGGTCGACAGGATTCAACACTGAAGCTTTCTTT.

This clone was recorded a few times. This sequence joins TRBV15 and TRBJ2-7; TRBD2 is a possible D gene (5 bases). Looked up from germline, CDR1 is LNHNV and CDR2 is YYDKDF (reference sequence). CDR3 size: 15 residues. V lost 1 base and J lost 3, with 13 bases in between. The CDR3 nucleotides read TGTGCCACCAGCAGAGGACCCATGGGAGTCTACGAGCAGTACTTC. This sequence encodes CATSRGPMGVYEQYF. Based on the CDR3 plus reference TRBV15 and TRBJ2-7, the full variable domain is DAMVIQNPRYQVTQFGKPVTLSCSQTLNHNVMYWYQQKSSQAPKLLFHYYDKDFNNEADTPDNFQSRRPNTSFCFLDIRSPGLGDTAMYLCATSRGPMGVYEQYFGPGTRLTVT.

V is TRBV3-1 (or the pseudogene TRBV3-2) and J is TRBJ2-4; a weak D match, TRBD2 (5 bases). CDR1 and CDR2 (germline): LGHDT, YNNKEL (reference sequence). V dropped 4 bases and J dropped 7 bases, with 17 bases sitting between them. This CDR3 spans 15 amino acids. CDR3 sequence: CASSPQTKGVNIQYF. The CDR3 DNA sequence: TGTGCCAGCAGCCCTCAGACTAAGGGTGTGAACATTCAGTACTTC.

V gene TRBV7-7 combines with J gene TRBJ2-5, with 8 bases fitting TRBD1. This CDR3 has 13 residues. Germline CDR1 and CDR2: SSHAT and FNYEAQ (reference sequence). The junction had 7 bases not matched to a gene; V was cut back by 8 bases and J by 5 bases. CDR3 sequence: CASGAGGKETQYF. CDR3 sequence (DNA): TGTGCCAGCGGGGCAGGGGGCAAGGAGACCCAGTACTTC.

Only a few counts were recorded for this clone. The CDR3 region has the DNA TGTGCCAGCAGTTCGCAGGTAGTCGTGGGGCTGTTCTTC. Translating it yields CASSSQVVVGLFF. The rearrangement joins TRBV7-9 to TRBJ2-1; D perhaps matches TRBD1 (5 bases). The length of the CDR3 is 13 residues. Per the germline V gene, CDR1 is SEHNR and CDR2 is FQNEAQ (reference sequence). Trimming pared 6 bases from V and 15 bases from J, leaving 21 bases between. The complete variable domain, with remaining parts taken from reference TRBV7-9 and TRBJ2-1, reads DTGVSQNPRHKITKRGQNVTFRCDPISEHNRLYWYRQTLGQGPEFLTYFQNEAQLEKSRLLSDRFSAERPKGSFSTLEIQRTEQGDSAMYLCASSSQVVVGLFFGPGTRLTVL.

V and J are TRBV7-9 and TRBJ1-1; 12 bases line up with TRBD1. CDR1 and CDR2 from the germline V gene are SEHNR and FQNEAQ (reference sequence). The CDR3 totals 16 residues. With 6 bases clipped from V and 4 bases from J, the junction kept 9 bases outside the gene matches. The CDR3, as DNA: TGTGCCAGCAGTAGGGGGACAGGGGGCACTGCCACTGAAGCTTTCTTT. This encodes CASSRGTGGTATEAFF.

The genes are TRBV7-2 and TRBJ2-7; 9 bases match TRBD2. The V and J ends lost 2 bases and 4 bases, in that order; junction bases with no gene match: 6. The germline CDR1 and CDR2 sequences are SGHTA and FQGNSA. The CDR3 spans 15 residues. CDR3 sequence: CASSLQTSGLYEQYF. The CDR3 region has the DNA TGTGCCAGCAGCTTACAGACTAGCGGATTATACGAGCAGTACTTC.

A few counts support this clone. This sequence joins TRBV4-3 and TRBJ2-3, with TRBD2 identical over 10 bases. The V segment lost 4 bases and the J segment 2 bases; nucleotides outside the gene matches: 9. This CDR3 has 17 amino acids. The germline CDR1 and CDR2 sequences are LGHNA and YSLEER. The CDR3 nucleotides read TGCGCCAGCAGCCCAATTCCTAGCGGGGGCCCCACAGATACGCAGTATTTT. It translates to CASSPIPSGGPTDTQYF.

The chain joins TRBV6-5 to TRBJ2-6; no definite D call. Germline V gene lookup returns CDR1 MNHEY and CDR2 SVGAGI. V gave up 6 bases and J gave up 2 bases, with 11 bases separating them. The CDR3 has 15 amino acids. The CDR3 is CASRPSEAGANVLTF. As DNA, the CDR3 is TGTGCCAGCAGGCCCTCAGAAGCTGGGGCCAACGTCCTGACTTTC.

The chain is built from TRBV9 and TRBJ2-5, with TRBD2 matching 11 bases. The CDR3 length is 16 residues. The V and J ends lost 0 bases and 1 base, in that order; junction bases with no gene match: 2. Germline-derived CDR1 and CDR2 are SGDLS and YYNGEE. CDR3 in DNA: TGTGCCAGCAGCGTAGCCGGACTAGCGGGCCAAGAGACCCAGTACTTC. Its translation is CASSVAGLAGQETQYF.

The gene calls are TRBV6-5 and TRBJ1-3; D not certain. This CDR3 spans 15 amino acids. Trimming pared 6 bases from V and 0 bases from J, leaving 12 bases between. Germline lookup yields CDR1 MNHEY and CDR2 SVGAGI. The CDR3 DNA reads as TGTGCCAGCAGGATCCGTGGGAGCTCTGGAAACACCATATATTTT. Its translation: CASRIRGSSGNTIYF.

V and J are TRBV9 and TRBJ1-4, with D uncertain. Germline values: CDR1 SGDLS, CDR2 YYNGEE. V was clipped by 0 bases and J by 4 bases, with 7 bases between them. This CDR3 has 14 amino acids. Written as DNA, the CDR3 is TGTGCCAGCAGCGTAGATTCGGGTAATGAAAAACTGTTTTTT. It is translated as CASSVDSGNEKLFF.

The J gene is TRBJ1-2, the V gene TRBV7-2; D is unclear. CDR3 size: 14 residues. V was clipped by 1 base and J by 3 bases, with 9 bases between them. Germline V CDR1 and CDR2: SGHTA, FQGNSA. This CDR3 is CASSLEVGYYGYTF. The CDR3 DNA reads as TGTGCCAGCAGCTTAGAAGTCGGGTACTATGGCTACACCTTC. The whole variable domain, remainder taken from reference TRBV7-2 and TRBJ1-2, is GAGVSQSPSNKVTEKGKDVELRCDPISGHTALYWYRQSLGQGLEFLIYFQGNSAPDKSGLPSDRFSAERTGGSVSTLTIQRTQQEDSAVYLCASSLEVGYYGYTFGSGTRLTVV.

The rearrangement joins TRBV12-3 or TRBV12-4 to TRBJ2-5; D remains unclear. The V and J ends lost 5 bases and 7 bases respectively, with 14 bases between them. The CDR3 length is 13 residues. The CDR3 DNA sequence: TGTGCCAGCAGTCCCGACTCCCGGAGGACCCAGTACTTC. This encodes CASSPDSRRTQYF.

The CDR3 spells CASRGRDRGSLEEKLFF. The DNA for the CDR3 is TGTGCCAGCAGAGGCCGGGACAGGGGCTCCCTTGAGGAAAAACTGTTTTTT. The chain joins TRBV2 to TRBJ1-4, with 10 bases that match TRBD1. The CDR3 has 17 amino acids. The V and J ends lost 6 bases and 8 bases, in that order; junction bases with no gene match: 15. Germline CDR1 is SNHLY and CDR2 is FYNNEI.

CDR3 bases: TGTGCCAGCAGCCGGACAGGAGGGGTGATGAATGAGCAGTTCTTC. Protein product: CASSRTGGVMNEQFF. The rearrangement links TRBV7-2 to TRBJ2-1; weak D call: TRBD1 (7 bases). V lost 5 bases to trimming and J lost 7 bases, with 18 bases between them. This CDR3 has 15 amino acids. Germline CDR1 SGHTA, CDR2 FQGNSA. Together with reference TRBV7-2 and TRBJ2-1, the CDR3 gives the full variable domain: GAGVSQSPSNKVTEKGKDVELRCDPISGHTALYWYRQSLGQGLEFLIYFQGNSAPDKSGLPSDRFSAERTGGSVSTLTIQRTQQEDSAVYLCASSRTGGVMNEQFFGPGTRLTVL.

V is TRBV5-6 and J is TRBJ1-5; D might be TRBD1 (5 bases). This CDR3 spans 15 amino acids. In germline, CDR1 is SGHDT, CDR2 YYEEEE. V lost 0 bases, J lost 2 bases, and 9 bases lay in between. The CDR3 protein is CASSLEGARNQPQHF. CDR3 nucleotide sequence: TGTGCCAGCAGCTTGGAAGGGGCCCGCAATCAGCCCCAGCATTTT.

The chain links TRBV7-2 to TRBJ2-2; 8 nucleotides line up with TRBD1. Germline values: CDR1 SGHTA, CDR2 FQGNSA. The CDR3 contains 16 residues. Trimming took 5 bases from V and 3 from J; bases not matched to a gene: 8. The DNA of the CDR3 is TGTGCCAGCAGCCCCCGACAGGGGAGGTACACCGGGGAGCTGTTTTTT. It encodes CASSPRQGRYTGELFF.

The V gene is TRBV2, the J gene TRBJ1-4; TRBD1 matches at 8 bases. This CDR3 has 16 residues. Germline V lookup: CDR1 SNHLY, CDR2 FYNNEI. V shed 8 bases and J 4 bases; nucleotides not matched to a gene: 12. CDR3 region: CASALQGASSNEKLFF. CDR3 nucleotides: TGTGCCAGCGCGCTGCAGGGGGCGTCAAGTAATGAAAAACTGTTTTTT. Full variable domain (rest looked up from reference TRBV2 and TRBJ1-4): EPEVTQTPSHQVTQMGQEVILRCVPISNHLYFYWYRQILGQKVEFLVSFYNNEISEKSEIFDDQFSVERPDGSNFTLKIRSTKLEDSAMYFCASALQGASSNEKLFFGSGTQLSVL.

This clone came up a few times. This chain links TRBV11-2 with TRBJ2-1, with 8 nucleotides matching TRBD2. The CDR3 extends over 17 amino acids. V was clipped by 4 bases and J by 0 bases; unmatched bases: 8. Germline-derived CDR1 and CDR2 are SGHAT and FQNNGV. This chain's CDR3 is CASSSNPSGSSYNEQFF. For the CDR3, the DNA is TGTGCCAGCAGCTCCAACCCGAGCGGGAGCTCCTACAATGAGCAGTTCTTC.

The chain employs TRBV27 and TRBJ1-1; D may be TRBD1 (6 bases). CDR1 and CDR2 from the germline V gene are MNHEY and SMNVEV (reference sequence). The CDR3 is 14 residues long. With 6 bases removed from V and 3 bases from J, the gap between germline ends came to 14 bases. CDR3 nucleotide sequence: TGTGCCAGCAGCACAGGGTGGATTGACACTGAAGCTTTCTTT. Residues: CASSTGWIDTEAFF.

The chain employs TRBV5-4 and TRBJ1-1; the D gene is possibly TRBD1 (6 bases). Germline V lookup: CDR1 SGHNT, CDR2 YYREEE (reference sequence). This CDR3 region has 15 residues. V lost 0 bases and J 5 bases, leaving 14 bases between the germline ends. The CDR3 DNA reads TGTGCCAGCAGCTTGGCCGGGGGGGGCGCGACTGAAGCTTTCTTT. This gives the protein CASSLAGGGATEAFF. Combining the CDR3 with reference TRBV5-4 and TRBJ1-1 gives the whole variable domain ETGVTQSPTHLIKTRGQQVTLRCSSQSGHNTVSWYQQALGQGPQFIFQYYREEENGRGNFPPRFSGLQFPNYSSELNVNALELDDSALYLCASSLAGGGATEAFFGQGTRLTVV.

V and J are TRBV6-5 and TRBJ1-5; D perhaps matches TRBD1 (5 bases). V lost 6 bases and J 5 bases, leaving 11 bases between the germline ends. The CDR3 extends over 13 amino acids. The germline gives CDR1 MNHEY, CDR2 SVGAGI. CDR3 coding DNA: TGTGCCAGCAGCCGTCGGGGGGATCAGCCCCAGCATTTT. This codes for CASSRRGDQPQHF.

This chain links TRBV5-4 with TRBJ2-3; TRBD2 matches at 7 bases. Unmatched junction bases numbered 8, after V lost 3 bases and J lost 1 base. The CDR3 is made up of 16 amino acids. CDR1 is SGHNT and CDR2 is YYREEE in the germline V gene (reference sequence). The CDR3 loop is CASSSPTGGGTDTQYF. Here the CDR3 DNA reads TGTGCCAGCAGCTCTCCGACGGGGGGAGGCACAGATACGCAGTATTTT.

The V call is TRBV10-3, the J call TRBJ2-7, with D perhaps TRBD2 (5 bases). This CDR3 is 14 amino acids long. V lost 0 bases to trimming and J lost 0 bases, with 6 bases between them. Germline CDR1 ENHRY, CDR2 SYGVKD. The CDR3 coding sequence is TGTGCCATCAGTGAGTCTAGCGTCTCCTACGAGCAGTACTTC. This sequence encodes CAISESSVSYEQYF.

This sequence joins TRBV5-1 and TRBJ2-7; TRBD1 is a possible D gene (7 bases). Germline V gene sequence: CDR1 SGHRS, CDR2 YFSETQ. This CDR3 has 16 amino acids. Trimming pared 1 base from V and 7 bases from J, leaving 21 bases between. CDR3 loop: CASSLRGFDQGGEQYF. In DNA form, the CDR3 reads TGCGCCAGCAGCTTGAGAGGGTTCGATCAGGGGGGAGAGCAGTACTTC.

The V gene is TRBV27, the J gene TRBJ1-2; D remains ambiguous. CDR1 is MNHEY, CDR2 SMNVEV, per germline (reference sequence). CDR3 length equals 14 residues. Deletions cut 6 bases from V and 0 bases from J, with 11 bases between. The CDR3 spells CASSRAGSNYGYTF. In DNA, the CDR3 is TGTGCCAGCAGCCGGGCGGGGTCTAACTATGGCTACACCTTC.

The chain is built from TRBV7-2 and TRBJ2-1; D remains ambiguous. V shed 1 base and J shed 8 bases, with 3 bases lying between them. The CDR3 extends over 11 amino acids. In germline, CDR1 is SGHTA, CDR2 FQGNSA. The CDR3 is CASSLVDEQFF. As DNA, the CDR3 is TGTGCCAGCAGCTTAGTCGATGAGCAGTTCTTC. Based on the CDR3 plus reference TRBV7-2 and TRBJ2-1, the full variable domain is GAGVSQSPSNKVTEKGKDVELRCDPISGHTALYWYRQSLGQGLEFLIYFQGNSAPDKSGLPSDRFSAERTGGSVSTLTIQRTQQEDSAVYLCASSLVDEQFFGPGTRLTVL.